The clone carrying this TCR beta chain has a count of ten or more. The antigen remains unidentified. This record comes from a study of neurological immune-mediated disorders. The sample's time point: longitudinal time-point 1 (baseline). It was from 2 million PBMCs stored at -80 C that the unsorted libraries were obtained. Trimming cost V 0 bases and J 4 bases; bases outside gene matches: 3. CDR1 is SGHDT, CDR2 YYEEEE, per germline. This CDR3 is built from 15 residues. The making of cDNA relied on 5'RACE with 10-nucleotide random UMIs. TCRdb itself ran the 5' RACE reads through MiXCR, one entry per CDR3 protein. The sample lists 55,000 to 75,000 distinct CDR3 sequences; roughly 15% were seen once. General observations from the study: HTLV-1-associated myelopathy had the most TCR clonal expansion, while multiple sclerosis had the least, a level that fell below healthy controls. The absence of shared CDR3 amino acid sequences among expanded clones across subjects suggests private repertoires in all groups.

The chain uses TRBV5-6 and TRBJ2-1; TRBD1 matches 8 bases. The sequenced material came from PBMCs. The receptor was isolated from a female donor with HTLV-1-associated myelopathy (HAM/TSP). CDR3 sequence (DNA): TGTGCCAGCAGCTTGGGCGGGACAGGATACAATGAGCAGTTCTTC. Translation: CASSLGGTGYNEQFF.